The rows below give T cell receptor beta chains drawn from one sample of a study of blood T cells in healthy people across ages. TCRdb fed the 5' RACE reads into MiXCR, producing one record per CDR3 protein. The sample has 1.5 million to 2 million distinct CDR3 sequences, 28% seen once; the top ten hold 7.7%. The sequencing input was blood. The source is a woman younger than 45 in good health. The CDR3 runs from the conserved cysteine through the conserved F or W. A D gene is named only where the DNA matches it firmly. Expanded clones get a size class; other rows say once, few or many, or leave the size out.

>NA|TRBJ2-5|TRBV7-9|NA
TGTGCCAGCAGCTATCCCTGGGGGCAAGAGACCCAGTACTTC
CASSYPWGQETQYF
>many|TRBJ1-2|TRBV28|NA
TGTGCCTGCACCGCCGGGCCAAACTATGGCTACACCTTC
CACTAGPNYGYTF
>NA|TRBJ1-4|TRBV20-1|NA
TGCAGTGCTAACTTTCCCCCAGGGGCAAAACGGTTTTTT
CSANFPPGAKRFF
>NA|TRBJ2-1|TRBV11-3|NA
TGTGCCAGCAGCTCCGCCGGGCCAAGCTCCTACAATGAGCAGTTCTTC
CASSSAGPSSYNEQFF
>few|TRBJ2-1|TRBV5-1|TRBD2
TGCGCCAGCATGGCCAAGCGGGGGGCCAGTGACAATGAGCAGTTCTTC
CASMAKRGASDNEQFF
>NA|TRBJ2-1|TRBV20-1|NA
TGCAGTGCTAGAGCCCTCATAGGCAATGAGCAGTTCTTC
CSARALIGNEQFF
>many|TRBJ2-1|TRBV15|NA
TGTGCCACCAGCAGAGATCTGTGGGATGAGCAGTTCTTC
CATSRDLWDEQFF
>NA|TRBJ1-2|TRBV7-3|NA
TGTGCCAGCAGCTTGGGGGGCGCCAGTGGCTACACCTTC
CASSLGGASGYTF
>few|TRBJ2-1|TRBV6-5|NA
TGTGCCAGCAACAGAGGACAGTACAATGAGCAGTTCTTC
CASNRGQYNEQFF
>NA|TRBJ1-1|TRBV29-1|NA
TGCAGCGTCGGGACTCCTCCAACCGCTGAAGCTTTCTTT
CSVGTPPTAEAFF
>NA|TRBJ2-7|TRBV29-1|NA
TGCAGCGTTGAAACTCCAACGGAGGTATCCTACGAGCAGTACTTC
CSVETPTEVSYEQYF
>few|TRBJ1-6|TRBV12-3/TRBV12-4|NA
TGTGCCAGCAGTGCCCGGGGCCCCGCGGGGAATTCACCCCTCCACTTT
CASSARGPAGNSPLHF
>few|TRBJ2-5|TRBV20-1|TRBD2
TGTAGTGCTAGGGCTGGACTAGCTGGAGGGAACCAGTACTTC
CSARAGLAGGNQYF
>NA|TRBJ2-3|TRBV7-7|NA
TGTGCCAGCAGCCCTAGCAGGGGTCTTGACACAGATACGCAGTATTTT
CASSPSRGLDTDTQYF
>NA|TRBJ1-1|TRBV6-2/TRBV6-3|NA
TGTGCCAGCAGCGCAGGGGCGTGGGGCACTGAAGCTTTCTTT
CASSAGAWGTEAFF
>NA|TRBJ1-1|TRBV6-6|TRBD1
TGTGCCAGCAGTTACGCGGGACAGGGGGAGACTGAAGCTTTCTTT
CASSYAGQGETEAFF
>NA|TRBJ2-5|TRBV5-1|TRBD2
TGCGCCAGCAGCTTGGCTTCTAGCGGGAGGGCCAGGGAGACCCAGTACTTC
CASSLASSGRARETQYF
>many|TRBJ2-5|TRBV6-5|NA
TGTGCCAGCAAGAAGTCAGGGAGGAGAGAGACCCAGTACTTC
CASKKSGRRETQYF
>few|TRBJ1-6|TRBV27|NA
TGTGCCAGCAGCCTTACGGGGGTCTCCTATAATTCACCCCTCCACTTT
CASSLTGVSYNSPLHF
>NA|TRBJ1-4|TRBV5-1|NA
TGCGCCGGCAGCCCGGGACATTCAACTAATGAAAAACTGTTTTTT
CAGSPGHSTNEKLFF